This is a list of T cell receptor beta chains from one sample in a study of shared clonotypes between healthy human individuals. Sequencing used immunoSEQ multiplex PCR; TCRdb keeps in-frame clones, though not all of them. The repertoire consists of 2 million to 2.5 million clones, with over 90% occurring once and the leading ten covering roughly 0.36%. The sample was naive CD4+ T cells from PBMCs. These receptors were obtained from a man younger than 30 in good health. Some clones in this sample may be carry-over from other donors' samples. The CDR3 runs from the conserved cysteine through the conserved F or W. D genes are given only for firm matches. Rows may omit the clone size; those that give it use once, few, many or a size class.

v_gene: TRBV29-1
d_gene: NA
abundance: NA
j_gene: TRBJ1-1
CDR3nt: TGCAGCGTTGAGCCCCCCGGGGGGACTGAAGCTTTCTTT
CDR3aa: CSVEPPGGTEAFF

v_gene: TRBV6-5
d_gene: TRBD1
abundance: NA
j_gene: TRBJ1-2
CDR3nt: TGTGCCAGCGGTTACTCCAGGGGGTCTAACTATGGCTACACCTTC
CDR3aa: CASGYSRGSNYGYTF

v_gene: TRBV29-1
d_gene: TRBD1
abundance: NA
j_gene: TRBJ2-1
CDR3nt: TGCAGCGTTAGGACTCCCGGGACAGGGGGCAATGAGCAGTTCTTC
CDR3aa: CSVRTPGTGGNEQFF

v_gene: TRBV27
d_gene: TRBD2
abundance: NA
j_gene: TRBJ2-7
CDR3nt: TGTGCCAGCAGCCCCCGGCGGGAGGGTCTACACGAGCAGTACTTC
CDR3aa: CASSPRREGLHEQYF

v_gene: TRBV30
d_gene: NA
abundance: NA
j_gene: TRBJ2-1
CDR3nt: TGTGCCTGGAGTGTGCAGGTCTATAGGTTCTTC
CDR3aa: CAWSVQVYRFF

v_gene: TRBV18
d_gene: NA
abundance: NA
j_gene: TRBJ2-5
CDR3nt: TGTGCCAGCTCACCAACGGAATGGGCGACCCAGTACTTC
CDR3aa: CASSPTEWATQYF

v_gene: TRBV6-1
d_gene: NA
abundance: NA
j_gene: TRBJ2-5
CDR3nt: TGTGCCAGCAGTCGGACCAGGTCAGAGACCCAGTACTTC
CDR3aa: CASSRTRSETQYF

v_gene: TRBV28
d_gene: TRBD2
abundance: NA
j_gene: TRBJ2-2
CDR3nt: TGTGCCAGCAGTCTATCCATTCGGGGGGCCGGGGAGCTGTTTTTT
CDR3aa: CASSLSIRGAGELFF

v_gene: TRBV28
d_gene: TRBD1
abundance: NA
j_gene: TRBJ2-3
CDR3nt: TGTGCCAGCAGGGACAGGGGCCCCACAGATACGCAGTATTTT
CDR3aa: CASRDRGPTDTQYF

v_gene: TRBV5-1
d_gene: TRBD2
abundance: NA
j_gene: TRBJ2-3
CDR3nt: TGCGCCAGCAGCTTGGGTTGGCCTAGCGGGACGAGCACAGATACGCAGTATTTT
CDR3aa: CASSLGWPSGTSTDTQYF

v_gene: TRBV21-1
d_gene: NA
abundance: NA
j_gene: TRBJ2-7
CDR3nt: TGTGCCAGCAGCAAATGTGGCGTTAAGATCTCCTACGAGCAGTACTTC
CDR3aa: CASSKCGVKISYEQYF

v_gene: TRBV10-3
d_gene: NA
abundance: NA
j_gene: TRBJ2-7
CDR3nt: TGTGCCATCAGTGCTCAGGTTAGCTACGAGCAGTACTTC
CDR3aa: CAISAQVSYEQYF

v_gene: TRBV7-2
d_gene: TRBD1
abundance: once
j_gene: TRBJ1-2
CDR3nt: TGTGCCGAACTCGACAGGGGGCATGGCTACACCTTC
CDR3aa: CAELDRGHGYTF

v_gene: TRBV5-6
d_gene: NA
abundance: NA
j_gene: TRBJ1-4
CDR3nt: TGTGCCAGCAGCTTGGCGAGGACAGAAAAACTGTTTTTT
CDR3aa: CASSLARTEKLFF

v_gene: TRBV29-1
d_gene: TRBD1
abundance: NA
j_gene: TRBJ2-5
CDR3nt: TGCAGCGTGGAACAGGGGCAAGAGACCCAGTACTTC
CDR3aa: CSVEQGQETQYF

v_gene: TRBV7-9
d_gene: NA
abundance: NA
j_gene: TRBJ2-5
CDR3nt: TGTGCCGGGGCCCCGTTGACCCAAGAGACCCAGTACTTC
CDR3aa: CAGAPLTQETQYF

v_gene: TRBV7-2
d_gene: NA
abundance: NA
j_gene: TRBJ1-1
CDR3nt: TGTGCCAGCAGTCCCCAGGCCGGGAACACTGAAGCTTTCTTT
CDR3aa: CASSPQAGNTEAFF

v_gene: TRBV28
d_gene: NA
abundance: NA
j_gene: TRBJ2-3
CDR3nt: TGTGCCAGCAGTTTGCCGGGCCGAAACACAGATACGCAGTATTTT
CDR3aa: CASSLPGRNTDTQYF

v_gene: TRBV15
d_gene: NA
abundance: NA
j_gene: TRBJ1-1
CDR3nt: TGTGCCACCAGCAGAGATCTTGTTACTGAAGCTTTCTTT
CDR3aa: CATSRDLVTEAFF

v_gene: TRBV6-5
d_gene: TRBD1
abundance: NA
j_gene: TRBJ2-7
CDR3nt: TGTGCCAGCAGCCCCCAGGGGGTATCCTACGAGCAGTACTTC
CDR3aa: CASSPQGVSYEQYF

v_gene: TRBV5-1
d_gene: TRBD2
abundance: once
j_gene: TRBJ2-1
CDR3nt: TGCGCCAGCAGCTTAGGGCGGGAGGGGTCTGGTGAGCAGTTCTTC
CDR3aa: CASSLGREGSGEQFF

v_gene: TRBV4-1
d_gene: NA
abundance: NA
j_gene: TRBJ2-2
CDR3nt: TGCGCCAGCAGCCAACCTCGGACTGGGGGGACCGGGGAGCTGTTTTTT
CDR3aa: CASSQPRTGGTGELFF

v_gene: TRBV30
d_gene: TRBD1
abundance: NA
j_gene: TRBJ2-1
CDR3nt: TGTGCCTGGGATCGGGACAGGTCATACGATGAGCAGTTCTTC
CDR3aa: CAWDRDRSYDEQFF

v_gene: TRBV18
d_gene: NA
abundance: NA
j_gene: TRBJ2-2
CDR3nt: TGTGCCAGCTCACCACCGGTAAAAACTGGCCCCGGGGAGCTGTTTTTT
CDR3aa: CASSPPVKTGPGELFF

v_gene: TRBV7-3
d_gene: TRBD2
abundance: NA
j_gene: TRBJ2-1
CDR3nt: TGTGCCAGCAGCTTAGGCGGGACTAGCGCACCCGCGCGTGAGCAGTTCTTC
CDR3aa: CASSLGGTSAPAREQFF

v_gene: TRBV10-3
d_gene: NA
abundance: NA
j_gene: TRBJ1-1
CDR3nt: TGTGCCATCAACCGGCGCAGGGACGGCGCGGTCGAAGCTTTCTTT
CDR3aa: CAINRRRDGAVEAFF